This T cell receptor beta chain was recorded in a study of graft-versus-host responses after intestinal transplantation. Study overall: Once they had received anti-thymocyte globulin induction, all recipients took tacrolimus and steroids for approximately 3 years. Study-wide findings and caveats: GvH clones were found in recipient marrow; some appeared first in ileum or blood.

Concerning this clone: The antigen is unknown.

Germline CDR1 is MNHNY and CDR2 is SVGAGI (reference sequence). With 5 bases removed from V and 1 base from J, the gap between germline ends came to 11 bases. This CDR3 is 14 amino acids long. Processing released intraepithelial and lamina propria lymphocytes from the graft tissue. Method: immunoSEQ multiplex PCR; TCRdb's copy keeps in-frame clones and lacks some. This sample has around 7,800 clones; approximately 71% occur once, and the top ten carry roughly 4.6%. The specimen comprised ileum tissue, sampled around 8 weeks after transplant. This rearrangement joins TRBV6-6 to TRBJ2-5; tentatively, D is TRBD1 (6 bases). The TCR originated in a human patient who received an intestinal transplant, so some T cells may come from the graft donor. DNA for the CDR3: TGTGCCAGCAGTAATGGGGACATCCAAGAGACCCAGTACTTC. Amino acid sequence: CASSNGDIQETQYF.